This T cell receptor (beta chain) was recorded in a study of blood T cell repertoires in COVID-19. Study context: COVID-19 samples from acute and convalescent phases originated in the United States, Italy and Spain. The cDNA or gDNA used as material had been derived from T cells, B-cell-depleted T cells, or PBMCs.

V lost 5 bases and J lost 8, with 6 bases in between. The CDR3 is 10 amino acids. CDR1 is SQVTM, CDR2 ANQGSEA, per germline. Original data processing: By means of reference gene primer amplification, nucleated cell counts were estimated. The data were produced by immunoSEQ multiplex PCR, yet TCRdb's version contains in-frame clones alone and is incomplete. V and J calls and clone size follow that table, whereas D and trimming were derived from the DNA. The sample includes around 200,000 clones, 75% to 90% seen only once; the top ten take about 1.1%. The sequence derives from a man between 25 and 39 years old with acute or convalescent COVID-19. The chain carries TRBV29-1 and TRBJ1-4; possible D gene TRBD1, 5 bases. Source material: peripheral blood. The CDR3 protein is CSVKGEKLFF. The CDR3, as DNA: TGCAGCGTTAAGGGGGAAAAACTGTTTTTT.